The sequence of this T cell receptor (beta chain) was determined in a study of regulatory T cells in long-lasting Graves disease. Study-wide findings and caveats: The analysis examined peripheral blood only and excluded thyroid tissue.

This clonotype was observed at least ten times. What it binds is not known. As for time point: newly diagnosed GD, antithyroid drugs for less than 3 months. From PBMCs, RNA was extracted and then used to make the TCR library. Per germline, CDR1 SGHAT and CDR2 FQNNGV. Trimming at V came to 4 bases and at J to 6 bases, leaving 11 bases not matched to a gene. This CDR3 contains 15 residues. With iRepertoire HTBI primers and Arm-PCR of CDR3 regions, TCR beta libraries were built. In TCRdb, the multiplex PCR reads were re-called with MiXCR into one record per CDR3 protein. The sample shows 400,000 to 500,000 distinct CDR3 sequences, roughly 15% of them seen only once. These data were also reused for a study on T cells in Graves' hyperthyroidism and ophthalmopathy. From that paper: Blood also showed most of the thyroid clonotypes that were expanded above 0.001.

Specimen: peripheral blood mononuclear cells (PBMCs), collected at new diagnosis, from a patient treated with antithyroid drugs. This clonotype was obtained from a woman in her forties or fifties with Graves disease. The chain carries TRBV11-2 and TRBJ2-7, with 8 bases identical to TRBD2. The CDR3 protein is CASSSVGTRFPEQYF. CDR3 DNA sequence: TGTGCCAGCAGCTCAGTAGGGACTAGGTTCCCCGAGCAGTACTTC.